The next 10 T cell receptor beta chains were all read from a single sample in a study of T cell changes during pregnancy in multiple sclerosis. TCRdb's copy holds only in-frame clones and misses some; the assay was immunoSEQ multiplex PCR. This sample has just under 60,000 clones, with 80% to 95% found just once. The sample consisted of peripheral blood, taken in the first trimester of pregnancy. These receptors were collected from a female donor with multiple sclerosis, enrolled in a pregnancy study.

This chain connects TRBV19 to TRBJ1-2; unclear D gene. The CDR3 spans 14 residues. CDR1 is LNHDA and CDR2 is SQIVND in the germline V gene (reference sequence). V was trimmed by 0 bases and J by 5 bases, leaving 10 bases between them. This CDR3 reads CASSIEYPVYGYTF. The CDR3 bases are TGTGCCAGTAGTATAGAATACCCGGTATATGGCTACACCTTC.

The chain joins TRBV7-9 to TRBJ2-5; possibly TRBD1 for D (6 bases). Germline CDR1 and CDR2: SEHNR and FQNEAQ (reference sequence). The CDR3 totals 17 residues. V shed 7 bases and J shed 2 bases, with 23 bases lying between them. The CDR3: CASTSNLVGGLQETQYF. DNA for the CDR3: TGTGCCAGCACCTCAAATCTCGTAGGGGGTCTACAAGAGACCCAGTACTTC.

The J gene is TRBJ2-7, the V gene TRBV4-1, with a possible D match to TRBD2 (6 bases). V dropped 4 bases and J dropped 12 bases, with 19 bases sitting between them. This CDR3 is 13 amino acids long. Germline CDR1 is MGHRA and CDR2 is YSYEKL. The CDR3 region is CASSPSLGGLPYF. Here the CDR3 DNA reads TGCGCCAGCAGCCCGTCCCTGGGGGGACTGCCGTACTTC.

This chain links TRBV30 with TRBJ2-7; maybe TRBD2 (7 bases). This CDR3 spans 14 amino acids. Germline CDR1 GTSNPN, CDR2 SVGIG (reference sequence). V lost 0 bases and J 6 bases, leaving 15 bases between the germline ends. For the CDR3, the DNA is TGTGCCTGGAGTGTGGGAGGGGGGGCTCCCGAGCAGTACTTC. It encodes CAWSVGGGAPEQYF. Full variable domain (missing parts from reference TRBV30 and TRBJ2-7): SQTIHQWPATLVQPVGSPLSLECTVEGTSNPNLYWYRQAAGRGLQLLFYSVGIGQISSEVPQNLSASRPQDRQFILSSKKLLLSDSGFYLCAWSVGGGAPEQYFGPGTRLTVT.

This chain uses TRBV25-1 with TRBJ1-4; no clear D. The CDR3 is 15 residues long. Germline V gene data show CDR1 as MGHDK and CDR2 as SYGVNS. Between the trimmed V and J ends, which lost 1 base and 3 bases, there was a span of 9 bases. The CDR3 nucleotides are TGTGCCAGCAGTGAATTACGGGGATCTAATGAAAAACTGTTTTTT. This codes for CASSELRGSNEKLFF.

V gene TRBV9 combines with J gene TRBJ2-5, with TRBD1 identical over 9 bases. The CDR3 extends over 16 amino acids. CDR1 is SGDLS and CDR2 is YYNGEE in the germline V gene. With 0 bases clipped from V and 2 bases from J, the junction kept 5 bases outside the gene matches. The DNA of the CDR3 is TGTGCCAGCAGCGTAGGAGAGACAGGGGGTCAAGAGACCCAGTACTTC. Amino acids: CASSVGETGGQETQYF.

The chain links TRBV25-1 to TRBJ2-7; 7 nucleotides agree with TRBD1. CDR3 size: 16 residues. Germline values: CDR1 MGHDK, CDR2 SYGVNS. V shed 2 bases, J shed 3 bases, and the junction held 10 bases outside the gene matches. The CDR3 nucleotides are TGTGCCAGCAGTGAACGGTCGGTTACAGGGGACTACGAGCAGTACTTC. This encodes CASSERSVTGDYEQYF.

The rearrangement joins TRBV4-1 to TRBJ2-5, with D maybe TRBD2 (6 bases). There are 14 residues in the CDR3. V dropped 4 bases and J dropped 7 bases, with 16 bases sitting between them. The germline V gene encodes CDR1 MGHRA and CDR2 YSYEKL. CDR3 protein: CASSRPGLGSTQYF. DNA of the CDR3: TGCGCCAGCAGCCGACCGGGACTGGGATCGACCCAGTACTTC.

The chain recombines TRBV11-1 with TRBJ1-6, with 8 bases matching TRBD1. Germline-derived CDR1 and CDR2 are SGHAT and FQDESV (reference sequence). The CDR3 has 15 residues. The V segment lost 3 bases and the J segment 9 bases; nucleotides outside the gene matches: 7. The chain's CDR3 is CASSFQTGAFSPLHF. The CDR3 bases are TGTGCCAGCAGCTTTCAGACAGGGGCATTTTCACCCCTCCACTTT.

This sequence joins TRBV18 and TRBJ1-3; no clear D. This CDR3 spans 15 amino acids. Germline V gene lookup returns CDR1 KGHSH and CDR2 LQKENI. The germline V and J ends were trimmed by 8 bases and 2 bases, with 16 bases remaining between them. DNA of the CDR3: TGTGCCAGCACCCCCCTGGCTTTGGCTGGAAACACCATATATTTT. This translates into CASTPLALAGNTIYF.